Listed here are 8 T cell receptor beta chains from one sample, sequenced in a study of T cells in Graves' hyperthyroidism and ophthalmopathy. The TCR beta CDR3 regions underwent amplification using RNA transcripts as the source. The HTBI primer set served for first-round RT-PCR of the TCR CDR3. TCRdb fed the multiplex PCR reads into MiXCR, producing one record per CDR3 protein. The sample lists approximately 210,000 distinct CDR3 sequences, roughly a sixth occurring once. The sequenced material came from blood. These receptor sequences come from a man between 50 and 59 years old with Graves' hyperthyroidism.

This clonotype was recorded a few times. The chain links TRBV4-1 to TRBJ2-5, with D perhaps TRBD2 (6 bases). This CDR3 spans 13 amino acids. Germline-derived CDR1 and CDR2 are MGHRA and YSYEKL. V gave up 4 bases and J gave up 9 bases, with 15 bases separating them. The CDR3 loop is CASSPRTGGAQYF. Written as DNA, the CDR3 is TGCGCCAGCAGCCCAAGGACTGGAGGGGCCCAGTACTTC.

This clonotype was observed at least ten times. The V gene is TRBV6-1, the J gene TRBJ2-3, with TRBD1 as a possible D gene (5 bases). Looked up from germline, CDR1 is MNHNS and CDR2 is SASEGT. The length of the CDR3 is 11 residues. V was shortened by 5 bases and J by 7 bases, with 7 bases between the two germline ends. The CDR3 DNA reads TGTGCCAGCAGTCGGACAAATACGCAGTATTTT. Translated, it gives CASSRTNTQYF.

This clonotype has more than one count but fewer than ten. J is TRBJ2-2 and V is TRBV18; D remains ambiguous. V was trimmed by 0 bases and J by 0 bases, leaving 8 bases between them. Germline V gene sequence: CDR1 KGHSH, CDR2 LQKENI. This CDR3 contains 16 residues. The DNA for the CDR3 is TGTGCCAGCTCACCACCTCTCGGGCCGAACACCGGGGAGCTGTTTTTT. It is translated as CASSPPLGPNTGELFF.

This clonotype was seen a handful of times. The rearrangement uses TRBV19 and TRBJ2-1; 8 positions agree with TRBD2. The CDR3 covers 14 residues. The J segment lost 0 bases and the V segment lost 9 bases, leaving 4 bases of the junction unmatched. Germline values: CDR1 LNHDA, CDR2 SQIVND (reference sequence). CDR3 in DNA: TGTGCCAGCGGGGGGGACGACTCCTACAATGAGCAGTTCTTC. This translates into CASGGDDSYNEQFF. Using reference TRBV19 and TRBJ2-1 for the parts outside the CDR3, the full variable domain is DGGITQSPKYLFRKEGQNVTLSCEQNLNHDAMYWYRQDPGQGLRLIYYSQIVNDFQKGDIAEGYSVSREKKESFPLTVTSAQKNPTAFYLCASGGDDSYNEQFFGPGTRLTVL.

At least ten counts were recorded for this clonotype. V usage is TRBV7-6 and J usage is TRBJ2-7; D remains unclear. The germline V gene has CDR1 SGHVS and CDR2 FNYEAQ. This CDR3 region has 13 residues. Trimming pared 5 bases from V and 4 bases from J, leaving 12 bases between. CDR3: CASSAGPNYEQYF. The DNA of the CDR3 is TGTGCCAGCAGCGCCGGTCCCAATTACGAGCAGTACTTC.

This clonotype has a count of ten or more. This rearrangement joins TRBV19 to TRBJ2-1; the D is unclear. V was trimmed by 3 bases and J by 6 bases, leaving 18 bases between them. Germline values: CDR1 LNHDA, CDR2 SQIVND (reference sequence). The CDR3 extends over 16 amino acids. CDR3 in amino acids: CASSIWWPTTGNEQFF. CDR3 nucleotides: TGTGCCAGTAGTATCTGGTGGCCTACAACCGGCAATGAGCAGTTCTTC.

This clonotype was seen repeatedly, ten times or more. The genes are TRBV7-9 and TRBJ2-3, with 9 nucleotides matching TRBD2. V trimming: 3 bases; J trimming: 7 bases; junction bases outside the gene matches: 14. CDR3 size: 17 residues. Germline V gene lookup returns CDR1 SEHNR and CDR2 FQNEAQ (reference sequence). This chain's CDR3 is CASSFLGRLAGLNTQYF. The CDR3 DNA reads TGTGCCAGCAGCTTTCTCGGGAGGCTAGCGGGACTGAATACGCAGTATTTT.

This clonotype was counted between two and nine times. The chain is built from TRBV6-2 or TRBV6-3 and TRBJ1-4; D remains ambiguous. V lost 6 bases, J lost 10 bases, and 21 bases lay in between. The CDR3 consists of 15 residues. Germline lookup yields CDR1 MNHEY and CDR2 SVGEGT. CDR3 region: CASSAQGWQKGKLFF. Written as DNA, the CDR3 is TGTGCCAGCAGCGCGCAAGGTTGGCAGAAGGGAAAACTGTTTTTT.